One and the same sample provided the 29 T cell receptor delta chains below, sequenced in a study of γδ T cells in repeated Plasmodium falciparum infection. Vgamma9/Vdelta2+ and Vdelta2-negative gammadelta T cells were flow-sorted from PBMC for bulk sequencing. TCRdb called clones anew from the multiplex PCR reads with CATT. The sample contains roughly 90,000 delta-chain clones, more than 1.4% of which appear only once. The sequenced sample consisted of gamma-delta T cells from blood. These receptors were obtained from a pool of human donors (malaria-infected and uninfected, not separated).

A few counts support this clone. The TCRdb protein comes from a much larger clone and disagrees with this DNA's translation at residue 8, likely due to a read error; the protein given here is derived from the DNA. The rearrangement uses TRDV2 and TRDJ2; 7 nucleotides align to TRDD3. The J gene comes from matching the DNA to germline here; TCRdb lacks it. The CDR3 has 14 residues. CDR1 and CDR2 from the germline V gene are GEAIGNYY and EKD. V shed 1 base and J 10 bases; nucleotides not matched to a gene: 8. The CDR3 here is CACDTSGDWGQLFF. CDR3 nucleotide sequence: TGTGCCTGTGACACTTCGGGGGACTGGGGACAACTCTTCTTT.

Details on this clone: Translating this DNA gives a protein that differs at residue 4 from the TCRdb one, which belongs to a much larger clone; a read error is likely, and the protein shown is this translation. The rearrangement uses TRDV1 and TRDJ1, with 11 bases that match TRDD3. The J gene comes from matching the DNA to germline here; TCRdb lacks it. This CDR3 spans 19 amino acids. In germline, CDR1 is TSWWSYY, CDR2 QGS. The CDR3 loop reads CALRELGWGIPSYTDKLIF. The DNA of the CDR3 is TGTGCTCTTAGGGAACTAGGCTGGGGGATACCCTCATACACCGATAAACTCATCTTT.

On this clone itself: Since a far larger clone is one base different, this is likely a read error. Other DNA sequences in the same sample also yield this CDR3. The V and J genes are TRDV2 and TRDJ1; 13 positions match TRDD3. The J gene comes from matching the DNA to germline here; TCRdb lacks it. The CDR3 runs 18 residues. Germline V gives CDR1 GEAIGNYY, CDR2 EKD. The CDR3, as DNA: TGCGCCTGTGACTTTGTACTGGGGGATACGCGTCGTACCGATAAACTCATCTTT. Translated, it gives CACDFVLGDTRRTDKLIF.

This clone has more than one count but fewer than ten. A read error is likely here: a far larger clone is one base away. The identical CDR3 is also encoded by other nucleotide sequences in the sample. V usage is TRDV3 and J usage is TRDJ1, with D perhaps being TRDD2 or TRDD3 (5 bases each). TCRdb is silent on the J gene; assignment here came from matching the DNA to germline. Trimming cost V 2 bases and J 0 bases, with 19 bases left between them. CDR1 and CDR2 (germline): TVYSNPD, GDNSRS (reference sequence). CDR3 length equals 16 residues. CDR3 loop: CAFLRGVPPYTDKLIF. CDR3 DNA sequence: TGTGCCTTTCTCCGGGGGGTTCCTCCTTACACCGATAAACTCATCTTT.

This clone was detected only a few times. A far larger clone is just one base off, so this is likely a read error. The same CDR3 is also encoded by other DNA sequences in this sample. The chain is built from TRDV2 and TRDJ2; a weak D match, TRDD3 (6 bases). No J gene is reported in TCRdb; it was inferred here by comparing the DNA with germline. CDR1 and CDR2 from the germline V gene are GEAIGNYY and EKD. The CDR3 is made up of 14 amino acids. CDR3 DNA: TGTGCCTGTGACACATGGGGGCCGACAGCGCAACTCTTCTTT. Amino acid sequence: CACDTWGPTAQLFF.

This clone was seen at least ten times. A far larger clone is one base from this, pointing to a likely read error. Within the sample, other DNA sequences also encode this same CDR3. V usage is TRDV1 and J usage is TRDJ1; D may be TRDD1 (5 bases). The J gene is absent in TCRdb and was assigned here via DNA matching to germline. The V end lost 2 bases, the J end lost 2 bases, and 15 bases lay between the germline ends. The CDR3 has 16 amino acids. Germline V lookup: CDR1 TSWWSYY, CDR2 QGS. The CDR3 nucleotides read TGTGCTCTTGGGGAAGAGGAAATCTCTCTTACCGATAAACTCATCTTT. It yields the protein CALGEEEISLTDKLIF.

As for this clone: TCRdb pairs this DNA with a much larger clone's protein that differs at residue 5, likely a read error; the protein shown was translated from the DNA. The chain recombines TRDV2 with TRDJ1; 13 bases map to TRDD3. Germline matching of the DNA provided the J gene here, since TCRdb leaves it blank. V trimming: 1 base; J trimming: 2 bases; junction bases outside the gene matches: 21. CDR1 is GEAIGNYY, CDR2 EKD, per germline. The CDR3 runs 22 residues. The CDR3 here is CACDTVPTAVLGDTEGTDKLIF. The CDR3 bases are TGTGCCTGTGACACAGTACCGACCGCCGTACTGGGGGATACGGAGGGGACCGATAAACTCATCTTT.

In regard to this clone: The TCRdb protein, from a much larger clone, departs from this DNA's translation at residue 10, likely by read error; the protein shown derives from the DNA. The genes are TRDV2 and TRDJ3; 7 nucleotides agree with TRDD3. Since TCRdb gives no J gene, matching the DNA to germline was used here to assign it. The CDR3 extends over 20 amino acids. V lost 3 bases to trimming and J lost 0 bases; unmatched junction nucleotides: 13. Germline V gives CDR1 GEAIGNYY, CDR2 EKD. CDR3 in DNA: TGTGCCTGTGACCTTACTGGGGATGCCTGGAGCTCCTGGGACACCCGACAGATGTTTTTC. Translating it yields CACDLTGDAWSSWDTRQMFF.

Concerning this clone itself: A far larger clone differs by one base, so this is likely a read error. Distinct nucleotide sequences in the sample also encode this CDR3. V is TRDV1 and J is TRDJ1; 12 nucleotides align to TRDD3. TCRdb is silent on the J gene; assignment here came from matching the DNA to germline. The CDR3 is 20 residues long. Per the germline V gene, CDR1 is TSWWSYY and CDR2 is QGS. CDR3 sequence: CALGDRRAGGYELYTDKLIF. The CDR3 nucleotides are TGTGCCCTTGGGGACCGGAGAGCTGGGGGATACGAGTTGTACACCGATAAACTCATCTTT.

On this clone itself: This DNA translates differently at residue 3 from the TCRdb protein, which is that of a much larger clone; a read error is likely, and the protein shown is the DNA's own translation. This chain links TRDV3 with TRDJ1, with D perhaps TRDD3 (6 bases). The J gene was missing in TCRdb and was found by matching the end of the DNA to germline. Germline-derived CDR1 and CDR2 are TVYSNPD and GDNSRS (reference sequence). The CDR3 is 21 residues long. Trimming left V 5 bases short and J 0 bases short, with 37 bases between. The CDR3 spells CALTPCGSSMGDTCYTDKLIF. CDR3 nucleotides: TGTGCCCTTACCCCTTGCGGATCGTCAATGGGCGATACGTGCTACACCGATAAACTCATCTTT.

In the case of this clone: This may come from a read error, since a much larger clone is one base off. The chain carries TRDV1 and TRDJ1, with D possibly TRDD3 on 6 matching bases. Here the J gene was assigned by germline matching of the DNA, as TCRdb has none. The CDR3 is 16 residues long. Germline V gene lookup returns CDR1 TSWWSYY and CDR2 QGS. The CDR3 bases are TGTGCTCCTGGGGAACTTCGAAATGGGGGGGCCGATAAACTCATCTTT. Amino acids: CAPGELRNGGADKLIF.

Concerning this clone: Since a much larger clone is just one base distant, this may be a read error. The sample has other DNA sequences that encode this CDR3 too. The chain joins TRDV1 to TRDJ1; 7 bases match TRDD3. The CDR3 loop spans 19 amino acids. Germline assignment: CDR1 TSWWSYY and CDR2 QGS. The CDR3 spells CALGKREPYWGINTDKLIF. CDR3 nucleotide sequence: TGTGCTCTTGGGAAACGGGAGCCCTACTGGGGAATAAACACTGATAAACTCATCTTT.

This clone has a handful of counts. The amino acid sequence in TCRdb belongs to a much larger clone and departs from this DNA's translation at residue 8, likely a sequencing read error; the sequence shown is translated from the DNA. The chain links TRDV2 to TRDJ3; D unresolved. The J gene is absent in TCRdb and was assigned here via DNA matching to germline. The CDR3 runs to 13 residues. Germline V lookup: CDR1 GEAIGNYY, CDR2 EKD. CDR3 protein: CACDTWDPRQMFF. The CDR3 bases are TGTGCCTGTGACACCTGGGACCCCCGACAGATGTTTTTC.

This clone has a handful of counts. TCRdb shows a much larger clone's protein in place of this DNA's translation, and the two differ at residue 12, likely through a read error; the protein shown is translated from the DNA. The gene calls are TRDV1 and TRDJ1; D is unclear. The J gene was missing in TCRdb and was found by matching the end of the DNA to germline. The germline gives CDR1 TSWWSYY, CDR2 QGS. This CDR3 has 16 residues. The DNA for the CDR3 is TGTGCTCTTGGGGAACTTCCTCTTTTGTACACCGGTAAACTCATCTTT. Translating gives CALGELPLLYTGKLIF.

This clone has more than one count but fewer than ten. A single base is all that separates this from a far larger clone, so a read error is likely. This sample includes further DNA sequences coding for the same CDR3. The rearrangement links TRDV2 to TRDJ1; D may be TRDD2 or TRDD3 (5 bases each). As TCRdb names no J gene, one was assigned here on the basis of a DNA match to germline. The CDR3 is 19 residues long. Germline V CDR1 and CDR2: GEAIGNYY, EKD. The CDR3 coding sequence is TGTGCCTGTGACACCCTAAAAGTGGGATTGCGACCCTACACTGATAAACTCATCTTT. Translated, it gives CACDTLKVGLRPYTDKLIF.

This clone was observed many times. Translating this DNA gives a protein that differs at residue 8 from the TCRdb one, which belongs to a much larger clone; a read error is likely, and the protein shown is this translation. This chain uses TRDV1 with TRDJ1; possible D gene TRDD3, 6 bases. Here the J gene came from matching the DNA to germline, since TCRdb omits it. Germline-derived CDR1 and CDR2 are TSWWSYY and QGS. The CDR3 sequence is 15 residues long. V lost 6 bases and J lost 2, with 16 bases in between. The CDR3 is CALGGIGAVTDKLIF. CDR3 bases: TGTGCTCTTGGAGGGATAGGGGCCGTAACCGATAAACTCATCTTT.

Points on this clone: A read error is the likely source, as a far larger clone sits one nucleotide away. The sample carries other DNA sequences with the same CDR3. The chain is built from TRDV2 and TRDJ2, with a tentative D call TRDD1 (5 bases). The J gene was missing in TCRdb and was found by matching the end of the DNA to germline. The CDR3 length is 18 residues. V was pared by 0 bases and J by 0 bases, with 16 bases between. Germline CDR1 reads GEAIGNYY; CDR2 reads EKD. CDR3: CACDTVGNPSALTAQLFF. Written as DNA, the CDR3 is TGTGCCTGTGACACCGTGGGAAATCCCTCTGCTTTGACAGCACAACTCTTCTTT.

Turning to this clone: TCRdb shows a much larger clone's protein in place of this DNA's translation, and the two differ at residue 8, likely through a read error; the protein shown is translated from the DNA. This chain links TRDV1 with TRDJ1; D is unresolved. Germline values: CDR1 TSWWSYY, CDR2 QGS. CDR3 length: 15 residues. The ends were cut back, 2 bases at V and 0 bases at J, with 10 bases in the middle. The CDR3 sequence is CALGEVEVYTDKLIF. CDR3 coding DNA: TGTGCTCTTGGGGAAGTAGAGGTATACACCGATAAACTCATCTTT.

This clone was counted only a few times. CDR3 nucleotide sequence: TGTGCTCTTGGGGAACCTCTTCCTGCGCGAGTACTGGGGATGGGCCCCTGGGACACCCGACAGATGTTTTTC. The encoded protein is CALGEPLPARVLGMGPWDTRQMFF. This sequence joins TRDV1 and TRDJ3, with D possibly matching TRDD3 (7 bases). Germline matching of the DNA provided the J gene here, since TCRdb leaves it blank. CDR1 and CDR2 (germline): TSWWSYY, QGS. The CDR3 runs to 24 residues. V was shortened by 1 base and J by 2 bases, with 30 bases between the two germline ends.

A few counts support this clone. A far larger clone lies a single base away; this is likely a read error. The same CDR3 also results from other DNA sequences found in this sample. The chain uses TRDV1 and TRDJ1, with 10 bases aligning to TRDD3. Matching the DNA to germline supplied the J gene, which TCRdb does not give. This CDR3 region has 23 residues. Trimming took 3 bases from V and 1 from J; bases not matched to a gene: 26. The germline gives CDR1 TSWWSYY, CDR2 QGS. The CDR3 DNA is TGTGCTCTTGGGGAGCTAGTCTCGAGAGGGACCCCCTGGGGGATAGGAACCACCGATAAACTCATCTTT. It encodes CALGELVSRGTPWGIGTTDKLIF.

This clone was seen only a few times. The protein recorded in TCRdb matches a much larger clone and deviates from this DNA's translation at residue 5, suggesting a read error; the protein here is obtained by translating the DNA. The chain uses TRDV2 and TRDJ1; 9 bases line up with TRDD3. The J gene, left out of TCRdb, was set here by checking the DNA against germline. This CDR3 contains 26 residues. Germline trimming cut 3 bases from V and 0 bases from J; bases unmatched to any gene: 37. The germline V gene has CDR1 GEAIGNYY and CDR2 EKD. The CDR3 region has the DNA TGTGCCTGTGACGCCAACTTCAATCGAACGCATCCTAAAGGACTGGGGGACTGGGGGTACACCGATAAACTCATCTTT. Translated: CACDANFNRTHPKGLGDWGYTDKLIF.

This clone showed up just a few times. The TCRdb protein comes from a much larger clone and disagrees with this DNA's translation at residue 17, likely due to a read error; the protein given here is derived from the DNA. The chain employs TRDV2 and TRDJ3; 10 bases are shared with TRDD3. No J segment appears in TCRdb, so it was assigned here by matching the sequence to germline. The CDR3 has 20 residues. The germline gives CDR1 GEAIGNYY, CDR2 EKD. CDR3 sequence reads: CACDTTGGFPGAWDTRRMFF. The CDR3 nucleotides are TGTGCCTGTGACACGACTGGGGGATTCCCGGGAGCCTGGGACACCCGACGGATGTTTTTC.

As regards this clone: The protein TCRdb lists belongs to a much larger clone and differs from this DNA's translation at residue 12, which points to a read error; the protein shown is made from the DNA. CDR3 nucleotides: TGTGCTCTTGGTGACTCAACTTCCGAGGGGTGGGCATCTCTTATGGGGTACACCGATAAACTCATCTTT. Protein product: CALGDSTSEGWASLMGYTDKLIF. The rearrangement uses TRDV1 and TRDJ1; D is possibly TRDD2 or TRDD3 (5 bases each). TCRdb gives no J gene; it was assigned here by matching the DNA to germline. This CDR3 contains 23 residues. Germline V gene data show CDR1 as TSWWSYY and CDR2 as QGS. Trimming took off 6 bases at V and 0 bases at J, with 38 bases between the two ends.

This clone was observed a handful of times. TCRdb's protein for this DNA is that of a much larger clone and differs from the translation at residue 9, likely a read error; the protein shown is the DNA translation. V and J are TRDV1 and TRDJ1; D is uncertain. TCRdb carries no J gene annotation; the J gene was assigned here by matching the DNA with germline. V lost 0 bases to trimming and J lost 4 bases, with 9 bases between them. Germline V lookup: CDR1 TSWWSYY, CDR2 QGS. CDR3 length: 14 residues. The CDR3, as DNA: TGTGCTCTTGGGGAACTAAATGCCATCGATAAACTCATCTTT. Its translation: CALGELNAIDKLIF.

This clone has ten or more counts. TCRdb has a much larger clone's protein, which differs at residue 5 from the translation of this DNA, likely because of a read error; what is shown is the protein translated from the DNA. The chain couples TRDV2 to TRDJ1, with 9 bases matching TRDD3. The CDR3 extends over 16 amino acids. V trimming: 3 bases; J trimming: 5 bases; junction bases outside the gene matches: 12. In germline, CDR1 is GEAIGNYY, CDR2 EKD. The CDR3: CACDDLLGEPADKLIF. DNA for the CDR3: TGTGCCTGTGACGATTTACTGGGGGAACCAGCGGATAAACTCATCTTT.

A remark on this clone: TCRdb's listed protein matches a much larger clone and diverges from this DNA's translation at residue 7, likely through a read error; the protein shown comes from the DNA. The CDR3 loop reads CALGETCGPSGKYTDKLIF. The CDR3 DNA reads TGTGCTCTTGGGGAAACGTGTGGTCCCTCAGGGAAGTACACCGATAAACTCATCTTT. V usage is TRDV1 and J usage is TRDJ1; D remains ambiguous. This CDR3 region has 19 residues. With 2 bases removed from V and 0 bases from J, the gap between germline ends came to 22 bases. Germline-derived CDR1 and CDR2 are TSWWSYY and QGS.

Points on this clone: The protein recorded in TCRdb matches a much larger clone and deviates from this DNA's translation at residue 17, suggesting a read error; the protein here is obtained by translating the DNA. The J gene is uncalled and the V gene is TRDV1; TRDD3 is the table's D call, not checked against the DNA. The CDR3 has 19 amino acids. Germline V lookup: CDR1 TSWWSYY, CDR2 QGS. The CDR3 sequence: CALPQIRPRSLGYTDKPIF. The CDR3 DNA follows: TGTGCTCTTCCTCAAATTCGGCCTCGTAGTCTGGGATACACCGATAAACCCATCTTT.

A word on this clone: This may come from a read error, since a much larger clone is one base off. This rearrangement joins TRDV1 to TRDJ2; 11 bases line up with TRDD3. No J gene was available from TCRdb, and it was assigned here by a germline match of the DNA. Germline loops: CDR1 TSWWSYY, CDR2 QGS. There are 20 residues in the CDR3. The CDR3 protein is CALGEIPGGYIKALTARLFF. The DNA of the CDR3 is TGTGCTCTTGGGGAGATTCCTGGGGGATACATTAAAGCTTTGACAGCACGACTCTTCTTT.

In the case of this clone: With only one base between it and a far larger clone, this is likely a read error. Different DNA sequences within this sample yield the same CDR3. Called V gene: TRDV2; the J gene was not called; the table's D call TRDD3 went unverified against the DNA. The germline gives CDR1 GEAIGNYY, CDR2 EKD. The CDR3 sequence is 19 residues long. The CDR3 DNA reads as TGTGCCTGTGACACCGGCCGGGGGTCTAGCTCCTGGGACACCCGACAGATGTTCTTC. Residues: CACDTGRGSSSWDTRQMFF.